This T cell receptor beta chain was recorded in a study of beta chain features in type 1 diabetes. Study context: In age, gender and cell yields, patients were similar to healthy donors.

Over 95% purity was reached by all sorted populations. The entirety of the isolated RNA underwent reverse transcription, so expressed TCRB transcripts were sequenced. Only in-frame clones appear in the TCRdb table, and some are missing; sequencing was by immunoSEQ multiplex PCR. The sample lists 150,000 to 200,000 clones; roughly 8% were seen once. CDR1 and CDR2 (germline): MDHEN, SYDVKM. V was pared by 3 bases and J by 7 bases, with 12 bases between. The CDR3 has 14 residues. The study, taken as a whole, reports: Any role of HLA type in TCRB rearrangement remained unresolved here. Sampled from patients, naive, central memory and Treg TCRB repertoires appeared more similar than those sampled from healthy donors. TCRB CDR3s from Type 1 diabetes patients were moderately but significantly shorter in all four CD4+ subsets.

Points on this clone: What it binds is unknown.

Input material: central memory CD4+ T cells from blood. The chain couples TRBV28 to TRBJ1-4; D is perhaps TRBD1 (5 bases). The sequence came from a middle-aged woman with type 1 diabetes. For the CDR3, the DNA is TGTGCCAGCAGTTTGCCCGGGGGTGGTGAAAAACTGTTTTTT. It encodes CASSLPGGGEKLFF. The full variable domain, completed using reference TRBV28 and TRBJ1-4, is DVKVTQSSRYLVKRTGEKVFLECVQDMDHENMFWYRQDPGLGLRLIYFSYDVKMKEKGDIPEGYSVSREKKERFSLILESASTNQTSMYLCASSLPGGGEKLFFGSGTQLSVL.